This TCR beta chain was sequenced during a study of blood T cell repertoires in COVID-19. Turning to the study itself: Spain, Italy and the United States supplied samples that represented acute and convalescent COVID-19. Sources were T cells, B-cell-depleted T cells, or PBMCs; the material itself was cDNA or gDNA.

This clone is deemed medium-sized. In the original analysis: Quantification of nucleated cells was approximated via reference gene primer amplification. Some clones are missing from TCRdb's copy, which holds only in-frame ones; the method was immunoSEQ multiplex PCR. V, J and clone size derive from that table, while D and trimming were established from the DNA sequence. The sample lists roughly 250,000 clones, about 88% occurring once. Material: peripheral blood. The source is a woman aged 35 to 49 who had recovered from COVID-19.

The CDR3 loop reads CASSEWAGESYNEQFF. The CDR3 DNA sequence: TGTGCCAGCAGTGAATGGGCAGGGGAATCCTACAATGAGCAGTTCTTC. The rearrangement links TRBV6-1 to TRBJ2-1; perhaps TRBD1 as D (6 bases). Per germline, CDR1 MNHNS and CDR2 SASEGT. This CDR3 comprises 16 residues. Trimming left V 2 bases short and J 1 base short, with 12 bases between.